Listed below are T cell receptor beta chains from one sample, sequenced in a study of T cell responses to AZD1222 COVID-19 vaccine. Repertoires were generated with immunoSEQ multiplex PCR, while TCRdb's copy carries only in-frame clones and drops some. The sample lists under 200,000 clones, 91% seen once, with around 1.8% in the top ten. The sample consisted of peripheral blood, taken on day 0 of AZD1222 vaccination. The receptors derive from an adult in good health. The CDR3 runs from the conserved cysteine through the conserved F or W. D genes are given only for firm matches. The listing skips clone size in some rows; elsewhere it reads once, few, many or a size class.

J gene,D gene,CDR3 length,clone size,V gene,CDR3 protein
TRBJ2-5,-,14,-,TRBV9,CASSVDAPAETQYF
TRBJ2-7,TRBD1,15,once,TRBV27,CASSLSGTGKYEQYF
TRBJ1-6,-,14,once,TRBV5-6,CASSLATLGSPLHF
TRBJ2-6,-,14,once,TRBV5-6,CATILRSGANVLTF
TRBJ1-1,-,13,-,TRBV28,CASSNMRTAKAFF
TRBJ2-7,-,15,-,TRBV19,CASSIASQGIYEQYF
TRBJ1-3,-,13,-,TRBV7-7,CASSLGTGNTIYF
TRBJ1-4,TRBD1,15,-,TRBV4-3,CASSQDWTGNEKLFF
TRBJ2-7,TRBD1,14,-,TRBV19,CASTKGTGAYEQYF
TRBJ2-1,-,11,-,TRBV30,CAWNPGRLQFF
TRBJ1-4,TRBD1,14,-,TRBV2,CASRLSQGGEKLFF
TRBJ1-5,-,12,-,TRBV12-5,CASGYSDQPQHF
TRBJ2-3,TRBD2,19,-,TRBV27,CASSLSALRAGGLPDTQYF
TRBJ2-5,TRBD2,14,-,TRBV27,CASSLHGAGETQYF
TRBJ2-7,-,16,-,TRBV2,CASSYVGDTRVYEQYF
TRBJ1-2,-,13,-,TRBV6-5,CASKPRQSGGYTF
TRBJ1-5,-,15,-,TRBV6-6,CASTPRVRADQPQHF
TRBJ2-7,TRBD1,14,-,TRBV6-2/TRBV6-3,CASSNRGSTYEQYF
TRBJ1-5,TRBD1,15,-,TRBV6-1,CASSETGGGNQPQHF
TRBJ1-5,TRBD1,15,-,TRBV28,CASNRQGGGYQPQHF
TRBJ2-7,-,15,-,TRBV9,CASTIGYGSTYEQYF
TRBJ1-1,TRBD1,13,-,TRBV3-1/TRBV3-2,CASSHLDRSEAFF
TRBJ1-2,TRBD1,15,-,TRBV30,CAWDRGREAAYGYTF
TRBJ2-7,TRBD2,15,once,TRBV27,CASRRLAGGNYEQYF
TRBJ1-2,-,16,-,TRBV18,CASSPPFEQPNYGYTF
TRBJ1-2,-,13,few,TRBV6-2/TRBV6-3,CASSKGQFYGYTF
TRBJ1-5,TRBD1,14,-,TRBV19,CASSRTGQNQPQHF
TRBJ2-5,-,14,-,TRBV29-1,CSALGAGLQETQYF
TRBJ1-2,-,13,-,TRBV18,CASSSALLGGYTF
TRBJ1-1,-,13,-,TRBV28,CASIITGKSEAFF
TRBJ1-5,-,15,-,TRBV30,CAWRDQGRGNQPQHF
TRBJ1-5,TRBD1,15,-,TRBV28,CASSPPTGWWQPQHF
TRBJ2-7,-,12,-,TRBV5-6,CASSLTGYEQYF
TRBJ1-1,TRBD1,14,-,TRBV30,CAWDRTGQNTEAFF
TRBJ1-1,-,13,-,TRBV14,CASSQGGGVGAFF
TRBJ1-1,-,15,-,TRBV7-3,CASSPLQSLNTEAFF
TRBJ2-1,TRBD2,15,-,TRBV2,CASSVRLAGTNEQFF
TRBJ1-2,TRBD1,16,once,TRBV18,CASSPRGPGGSYGYTF
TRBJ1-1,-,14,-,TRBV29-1,CSVEAVTENTEAFF
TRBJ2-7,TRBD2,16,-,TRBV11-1,CASSLAPSGTSYEQYF
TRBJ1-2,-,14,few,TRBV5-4,CASSAGTALYGYTF
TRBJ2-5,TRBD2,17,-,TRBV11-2,CASSLVLLAGARETQYF
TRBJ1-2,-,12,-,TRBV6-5,CASRDTAVGYTF
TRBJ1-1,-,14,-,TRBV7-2,CASSLKGSYTEAFF
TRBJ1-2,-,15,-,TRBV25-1,CASSEWRGADYGYTF
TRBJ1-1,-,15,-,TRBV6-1,CASSEDGHTNTEAFF
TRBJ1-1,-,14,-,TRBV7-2,CASSLARRHQTAFF
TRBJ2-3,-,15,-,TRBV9,CASSVVGDTTDTQYF
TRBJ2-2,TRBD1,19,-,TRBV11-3,CASSLATGGPSSLTGELFF
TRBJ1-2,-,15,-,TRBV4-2,CASSQDWEGSYGYTF
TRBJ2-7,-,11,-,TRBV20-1,CSARDGTGEYF
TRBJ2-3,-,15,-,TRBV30,CAWSRGAGTTDTQYF